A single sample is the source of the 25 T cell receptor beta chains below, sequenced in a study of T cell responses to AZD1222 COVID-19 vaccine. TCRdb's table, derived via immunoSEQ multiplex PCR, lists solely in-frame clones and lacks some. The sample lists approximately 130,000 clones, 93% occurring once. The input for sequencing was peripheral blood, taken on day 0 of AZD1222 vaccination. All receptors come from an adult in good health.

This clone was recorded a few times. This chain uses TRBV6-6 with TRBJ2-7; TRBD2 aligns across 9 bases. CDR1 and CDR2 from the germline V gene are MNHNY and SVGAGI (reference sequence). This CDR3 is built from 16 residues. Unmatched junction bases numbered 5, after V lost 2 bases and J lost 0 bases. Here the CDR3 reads CASSYGQRGASYEQYF. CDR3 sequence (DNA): TGTGCCAGCAGTTACGGGCAGCGGGGGGCCTCCTACGAGCAGTACTTC.

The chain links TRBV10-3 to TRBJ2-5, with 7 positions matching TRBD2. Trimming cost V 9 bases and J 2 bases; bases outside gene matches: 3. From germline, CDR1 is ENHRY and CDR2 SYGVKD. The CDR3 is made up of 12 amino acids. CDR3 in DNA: TGTGCCATTCGGGGGGAACAAGAGACCCAGTACTTC. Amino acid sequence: CAIRGEQETQYF.

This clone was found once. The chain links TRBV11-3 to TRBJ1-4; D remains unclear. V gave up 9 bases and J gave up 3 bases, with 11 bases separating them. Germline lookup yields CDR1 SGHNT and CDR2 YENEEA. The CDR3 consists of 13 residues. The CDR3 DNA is TGTGCCAGTGAGGGTCCAGCTAATGAAAAACTGTTTTTT. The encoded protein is CASEGPANEKLFF.

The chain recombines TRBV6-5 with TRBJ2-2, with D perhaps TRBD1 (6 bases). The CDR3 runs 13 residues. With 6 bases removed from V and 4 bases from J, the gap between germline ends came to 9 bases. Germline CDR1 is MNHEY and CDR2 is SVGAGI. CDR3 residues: CASSRGGTGELFF. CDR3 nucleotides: TGTGCCAGCAGCAGAGGGGGCACCGGGGAGCTGTTTTTT.

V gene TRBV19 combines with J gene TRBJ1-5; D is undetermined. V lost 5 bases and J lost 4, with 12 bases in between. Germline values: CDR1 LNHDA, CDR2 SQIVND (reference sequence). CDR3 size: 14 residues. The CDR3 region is CASSVGQDNQPQHF. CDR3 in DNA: TGTGCCAGTAGTGTTGGTCAGGATAATCAGCCCCAGCATTTT.

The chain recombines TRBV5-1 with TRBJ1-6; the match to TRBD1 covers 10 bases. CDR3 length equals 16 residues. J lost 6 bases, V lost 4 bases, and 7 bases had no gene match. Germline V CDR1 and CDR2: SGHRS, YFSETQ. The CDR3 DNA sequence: TGCGCCAGCAGCGTAAACCGGGACAGGGGTAATTCACCCCTCCACTTT. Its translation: CASSVNRDRGNSPLHF.

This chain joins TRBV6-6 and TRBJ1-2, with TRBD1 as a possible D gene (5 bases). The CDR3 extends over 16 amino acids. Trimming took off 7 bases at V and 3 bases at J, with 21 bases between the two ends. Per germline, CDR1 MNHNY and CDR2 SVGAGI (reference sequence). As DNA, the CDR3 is TGTGCCAGCACCAGCGCTGGGATGACAGCTTACTATGGCTACACCTTC. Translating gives CASTSAGMTAYYGYTF.

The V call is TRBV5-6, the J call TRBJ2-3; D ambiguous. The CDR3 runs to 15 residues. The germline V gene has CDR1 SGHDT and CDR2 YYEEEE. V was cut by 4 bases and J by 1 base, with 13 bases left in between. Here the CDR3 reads CASSPISTGTDTQYF. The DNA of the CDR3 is TGTGCCAGCAGCCCAATCAGTACAGGCACAGATACGCAGTATTTT.

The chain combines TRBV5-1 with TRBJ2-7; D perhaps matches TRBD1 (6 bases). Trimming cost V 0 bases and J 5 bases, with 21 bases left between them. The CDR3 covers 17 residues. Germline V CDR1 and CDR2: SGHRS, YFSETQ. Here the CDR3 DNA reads TGCGCCAGCAGCTTGGGGGTCGGTGGGGACATCGGCGACGAGCAGTACTTC. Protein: CASSLGVGGDIGDEQYF.

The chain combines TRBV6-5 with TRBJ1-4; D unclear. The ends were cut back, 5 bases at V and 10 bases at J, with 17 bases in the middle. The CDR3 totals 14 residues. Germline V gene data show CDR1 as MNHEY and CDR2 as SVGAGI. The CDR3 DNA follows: TGTGCCAGCAGTCGTGACCCCGACGGAGGAAAACTGTTTTTT. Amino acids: CASSRDPDGGKLFF.

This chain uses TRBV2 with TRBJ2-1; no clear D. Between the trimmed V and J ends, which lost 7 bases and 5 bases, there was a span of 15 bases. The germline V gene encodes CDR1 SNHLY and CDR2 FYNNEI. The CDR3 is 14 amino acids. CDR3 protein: CASTILAPNNEQFF. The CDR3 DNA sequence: TGTGCCAGCACCATTCTTGCTCCTAACAATGAGCAGTTCTTC.

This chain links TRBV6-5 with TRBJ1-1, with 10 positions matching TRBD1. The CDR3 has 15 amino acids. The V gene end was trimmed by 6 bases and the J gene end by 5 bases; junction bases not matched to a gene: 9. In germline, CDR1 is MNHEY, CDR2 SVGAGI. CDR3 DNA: TGTGCCAGCAGCCAACGCGGGACAGGGGTTACTGAAGCTTTCTTT. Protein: CASSQRGTGVTEAFF.

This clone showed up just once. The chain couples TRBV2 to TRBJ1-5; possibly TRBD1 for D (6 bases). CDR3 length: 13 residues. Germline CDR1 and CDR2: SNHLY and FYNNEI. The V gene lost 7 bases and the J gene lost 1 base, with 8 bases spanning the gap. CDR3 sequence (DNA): TGTGCCAGCAATGGACAGAGCAATCAGCCCCAGCATTTT. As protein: CASNGQSNQPQHF.

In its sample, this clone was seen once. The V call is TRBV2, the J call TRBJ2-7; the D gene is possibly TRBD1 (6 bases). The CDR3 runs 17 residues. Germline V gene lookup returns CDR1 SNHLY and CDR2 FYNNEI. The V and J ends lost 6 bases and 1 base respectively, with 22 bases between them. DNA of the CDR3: TGTGCCAGCAGAGGTCTATCGAACCGGGACACATCCTACGAGCAGTACTTC. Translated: CASRGLSNRDTSYEQYF.

The CDR3 spells CASSQEGPSYEQYF. In nucleotides, the CDR3 is TGTGCCAGCAGCCAAGAGGGTCCGTCCTACGAGCAGTACTTC. This chain joins TRBV3-1 (or the pseudogene TRBV3-2) and TRBJ2-7; D is unresolved. Deletions cut 0 bases from V and 1 base from J, with 7 bases between. Germline V gives CDR1 LGHDT, CDR2 YNNKEL (reference sequence). CDR3 length equals 14 residues.

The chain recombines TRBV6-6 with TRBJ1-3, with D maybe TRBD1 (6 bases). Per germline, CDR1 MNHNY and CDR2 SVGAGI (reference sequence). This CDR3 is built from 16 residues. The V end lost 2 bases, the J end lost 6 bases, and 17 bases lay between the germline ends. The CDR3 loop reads CASSYAQGMYQNTIYF. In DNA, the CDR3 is TGTGCCAGCAGTTACGCGCAGGGGATGTATCAAAACACCATATATTTT.

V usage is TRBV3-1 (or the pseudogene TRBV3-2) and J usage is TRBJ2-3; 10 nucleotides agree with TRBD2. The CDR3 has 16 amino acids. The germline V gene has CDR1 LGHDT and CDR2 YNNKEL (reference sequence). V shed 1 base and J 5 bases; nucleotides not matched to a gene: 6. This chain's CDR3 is CASSQVSGGAGDTQYF. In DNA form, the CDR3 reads TGTGCCAGCAGCCAAGTGAGCGGGGGGGCCGGAGATACGCAGTATTTT.

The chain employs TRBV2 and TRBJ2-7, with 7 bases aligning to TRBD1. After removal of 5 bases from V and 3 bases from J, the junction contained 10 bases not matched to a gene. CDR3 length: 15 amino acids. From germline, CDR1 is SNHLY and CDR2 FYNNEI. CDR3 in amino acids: CASSLDRVTRYEQYF. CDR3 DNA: TGTGCCAGCAGTTTAGACAGGGTTACCCGCTACGAGCAGTACTTC.

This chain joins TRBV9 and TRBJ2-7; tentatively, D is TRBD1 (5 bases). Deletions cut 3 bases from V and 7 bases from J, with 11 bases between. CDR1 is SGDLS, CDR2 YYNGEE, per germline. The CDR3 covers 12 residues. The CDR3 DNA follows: TGTGCCAGCAGCGGCACGAAGGGGGAGCAGTACTTC. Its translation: CASSGTKGEQYF.

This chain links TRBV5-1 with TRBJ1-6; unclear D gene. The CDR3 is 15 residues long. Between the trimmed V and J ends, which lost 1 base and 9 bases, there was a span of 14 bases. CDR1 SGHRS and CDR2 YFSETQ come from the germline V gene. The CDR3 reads CASSLTGQNRSPLHF. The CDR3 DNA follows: TGCGCCAGCAGCTTGACTGGTCAGAACCGTTCACCCCTCCACTTT. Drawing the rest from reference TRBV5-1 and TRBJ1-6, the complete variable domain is KAGVTQTPRYLIKTRGQQVTLSCSPISGHRSVSWYQQTPGQGLQFLFEYFSETQRNKGNFPGRFSGRQFSNSRSEMNVSTLELGDSALYLCASSLTGQNRSPLHFGNGTRLTVT.

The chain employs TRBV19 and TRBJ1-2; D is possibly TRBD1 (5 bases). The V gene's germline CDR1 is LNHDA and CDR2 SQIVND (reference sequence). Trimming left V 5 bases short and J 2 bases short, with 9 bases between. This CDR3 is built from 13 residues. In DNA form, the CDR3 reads TGTGCCAGTAGTCCGGGGGACAACTATGGCTACACCTTC. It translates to CASSPGDNYGYTF.

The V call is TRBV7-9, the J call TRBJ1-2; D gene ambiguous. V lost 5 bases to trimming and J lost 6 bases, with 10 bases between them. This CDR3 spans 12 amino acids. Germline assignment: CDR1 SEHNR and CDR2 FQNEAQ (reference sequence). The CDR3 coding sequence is TGTGCCAGCAGCCTAAGTTTTAATGGCTACACCTTC. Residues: CASSLSFNGYTF.

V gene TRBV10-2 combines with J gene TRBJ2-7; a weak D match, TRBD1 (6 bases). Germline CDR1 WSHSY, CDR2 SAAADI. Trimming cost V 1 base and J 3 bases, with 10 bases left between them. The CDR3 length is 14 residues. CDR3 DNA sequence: TGCGCCAGCAGTGAGTTTGGACAGTTCTACGAGCAGTACTTC. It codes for CASSEFGQFYEQYF.

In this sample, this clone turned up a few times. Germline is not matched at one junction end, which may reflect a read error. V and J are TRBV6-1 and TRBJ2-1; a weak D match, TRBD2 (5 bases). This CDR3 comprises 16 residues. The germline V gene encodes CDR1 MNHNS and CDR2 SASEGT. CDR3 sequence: CASRERLRSSYNEQFF. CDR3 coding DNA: TGTGCCAGCCGTGAGCGGTTACGGAGCTCCTACAATGAGCAGTTCTTC.

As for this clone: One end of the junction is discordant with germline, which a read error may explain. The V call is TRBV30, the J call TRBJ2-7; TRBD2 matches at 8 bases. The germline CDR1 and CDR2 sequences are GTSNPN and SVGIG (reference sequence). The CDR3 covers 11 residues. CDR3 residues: CAWSGLASGSF. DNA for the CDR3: TGTGCCTGGAGTGGATTGGCTAGCGGGTCCTTC.